The TCR beta chain under discussion was sequenced for a study of blood T cells in healthy people across ages. Study-wide findings and caveats: It was not possible, with unsorted PBMCs, to conclusively compare naive and antigen-experienced cells. Age showed a roughly linear inverse relationship with TCR beta diversity per million T cells.

A second about 7 to 11 cycle PCR used barcoded and J-beta primers. Paired-end reads containing CDR3 totaled no fewer than 3 million for each sample. TCRdb reanalysed the 5' RACE reads using MiXCR and keeps one entry per CDR3 protein. The top ten hold 20% to 25% of the sample, which has some 1.8 million distinct CDR3 sequences, about two fifths seen once. The study isolated at least 6 million PBMCs from each sample. The sample holds one count of this clonotype. Its specificity is not known. The TCR was taken from a human donor in good health. Specimen: blood.

The CDR3, as DNA: TGTGCCAGCAGCTTTGGGAGGGGTGCTGAAGCTTTCTTT. Translation: CASSFGRGAEAFF. The J gene is TRBJ1-1, the V gene TRBV7-2; weak D call: TRBD1 (5 bases). V lost 3 bases to trimming and J lost 6 bases, with 11 bases between them. Germline V lookup: CDR1 SGHTA, CDR2 FQGNSA. This CDR3 is built from 13 residues.